This TCR beta chain emerged from a study of T cells after yellow fever vaccination. Across the study: Preparation of the low-cell-number fractions used SMART-Seq v4 Ultra Low Input. Study observations and caveats: Primary-vaccination clones mostly resurfaced post-booster (around 95% CD4, more than 85% CD8). Weaker, the secondary response peaked sooner, at day 5 versus 15.

This clonotype was found many times. Its antigen is not identified. The CDR3 extends over 14 amino acids. J was trimmed by 2 bases and V by 9 bases; bases with no gene match: 6. MiXCR, applied by TCRdb to the 5' RACE reads, yields one record per CDR3 protein. The repertoire holds 300,000 to 350,000 distinct CDR3 sequences, with about 4% as singletons. J is TRBJ1-5 and V is TRBV12-3 or TRBV12-4; the match to TRBD1 covers 8 bases. Sequences were derived from PBMCs, sampled 5 days after the yellow fever booster vaccination. The source of this sequence is a man between 18 and 29 years old who received the YFV17D yellow fever vaccine. The DNA for the CDR3 is TGTGCCAGTCAGGGGGCAGGGCGCAATCAGCCCCAGCATTTT. This codes for CASQGAGRNQPQHF.